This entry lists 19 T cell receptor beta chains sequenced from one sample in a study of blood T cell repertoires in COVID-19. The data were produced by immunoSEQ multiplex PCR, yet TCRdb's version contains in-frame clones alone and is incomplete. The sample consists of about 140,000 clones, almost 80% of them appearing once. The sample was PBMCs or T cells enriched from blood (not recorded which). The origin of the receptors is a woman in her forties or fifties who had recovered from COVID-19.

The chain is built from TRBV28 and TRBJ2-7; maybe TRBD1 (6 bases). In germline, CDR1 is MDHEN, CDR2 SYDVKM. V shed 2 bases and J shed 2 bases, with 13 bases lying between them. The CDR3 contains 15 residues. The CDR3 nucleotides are TGTGCCAGCAGTTTAGAGGGGGTCCAGCCCTACGAGCAGTACTTC. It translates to CASSLEGVQPYEQYF.

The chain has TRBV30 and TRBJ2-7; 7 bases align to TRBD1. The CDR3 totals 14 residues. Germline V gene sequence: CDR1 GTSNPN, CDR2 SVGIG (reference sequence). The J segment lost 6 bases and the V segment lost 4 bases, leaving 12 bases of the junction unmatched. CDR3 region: CAWMGQTLGGEQYF. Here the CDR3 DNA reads TGTGCCTGGATGGGACAGACACTTGGGGGCGAGCAGTACTTC.

Here the CDR3 reads CASSERQGGNTIYF. CDR3 DNA sequence: TGTGCCAGCAGTGAAAGACAGGGCGGAAACACCATATATTTT. The J gene is TRBJ1-3, the V gene TRBV2; 7 nucleotides line up with TRBD1. Trimming cost V 2 bases and J 4 bases; bases outside gene matches: 2. The germline V gene encodes CDR1 SNHLY and CDR2 FYNNEI. The CDR3 spans 14 residues.

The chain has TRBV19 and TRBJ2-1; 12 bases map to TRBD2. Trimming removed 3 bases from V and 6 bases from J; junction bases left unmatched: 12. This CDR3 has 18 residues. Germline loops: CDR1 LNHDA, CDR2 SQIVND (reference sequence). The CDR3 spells CASSIQTRLAGDGNEQFF. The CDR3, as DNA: TGTGCCAGTAGTATTCAAACGAGACTAGCGGGAGATGGCAATGAGCAGTTCTTC.

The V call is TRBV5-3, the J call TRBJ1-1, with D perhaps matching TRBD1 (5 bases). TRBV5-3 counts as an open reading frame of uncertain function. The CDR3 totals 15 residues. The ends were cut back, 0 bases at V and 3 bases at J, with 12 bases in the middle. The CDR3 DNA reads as TGTGCCAGAAGCTTGGTGATCGCGGGGGACACTGAAGCTTTCTTT. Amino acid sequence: CARSLVIAGDTEAFF.

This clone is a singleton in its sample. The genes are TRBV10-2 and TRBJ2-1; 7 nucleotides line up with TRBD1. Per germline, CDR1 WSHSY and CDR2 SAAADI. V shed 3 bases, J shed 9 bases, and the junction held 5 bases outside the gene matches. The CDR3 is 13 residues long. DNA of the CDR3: TGCGCCAGCAGTGATACAGGGGTGTTTGAGCAGTTCTTC. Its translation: CASSDTGVFEQFF.

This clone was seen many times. The CDR3 sequence: CASRTGAEAFF. In DNA, the CDR3 is TGCGCCAGCCGGACGGGGGCTGAAGCTTTCTTT. The V call is TRBV5-1, the J call TRBJ1-1; tentative D call: TRBD1 (5 bases). CDR3 size: 11 residues. Trimming stripped 7 bases from V and 6 bases from J, with 10 bases between. Germline CDR1 and CDR2: SGHRS and YFSETQ.

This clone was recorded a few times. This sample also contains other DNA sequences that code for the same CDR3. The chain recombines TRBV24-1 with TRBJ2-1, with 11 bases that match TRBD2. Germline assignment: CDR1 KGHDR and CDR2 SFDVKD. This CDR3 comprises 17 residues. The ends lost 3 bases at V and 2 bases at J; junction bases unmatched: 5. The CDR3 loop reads CATSDPGTSGPYNEQFF. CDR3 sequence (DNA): TGTGCCACCAGTGATCCTGGGACTAGCGGACCCTACAATGAGCAGTTCTTC.

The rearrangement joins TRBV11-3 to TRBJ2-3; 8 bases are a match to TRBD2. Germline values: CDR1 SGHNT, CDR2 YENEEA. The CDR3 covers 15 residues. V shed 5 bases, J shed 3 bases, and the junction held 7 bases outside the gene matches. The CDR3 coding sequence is TGTGCCAGCAGCCCTGGAGCGGGAGAGACAGATACGCAGTATTTT. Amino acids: CASSPGAGETDTQYF.

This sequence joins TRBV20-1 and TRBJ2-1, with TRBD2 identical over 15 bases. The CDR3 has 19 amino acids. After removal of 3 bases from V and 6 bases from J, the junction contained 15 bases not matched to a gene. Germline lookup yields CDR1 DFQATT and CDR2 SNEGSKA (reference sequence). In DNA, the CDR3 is TGCAGTGCTAGTGAATTGAGGACTAGCGGGGGGGCGTCCATCAATGAGCAGTTCTTC. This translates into CSASELRTSGGASINEQFF.

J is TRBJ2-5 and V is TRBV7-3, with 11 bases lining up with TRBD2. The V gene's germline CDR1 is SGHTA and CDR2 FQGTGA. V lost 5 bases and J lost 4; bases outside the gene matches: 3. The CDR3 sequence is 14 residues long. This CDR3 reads CASSQTSGIETQYF. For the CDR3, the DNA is TGTGCCAGCAGCCAGACTAGCGGGATAGAGACCCAGTACTTC.

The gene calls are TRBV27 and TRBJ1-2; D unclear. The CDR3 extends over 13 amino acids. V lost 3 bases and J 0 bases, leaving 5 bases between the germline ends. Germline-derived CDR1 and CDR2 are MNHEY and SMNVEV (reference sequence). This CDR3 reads CASSFGPNYGYTF. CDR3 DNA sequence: TGTGCCAGCAGTTTTGGGCCTAACTATGGCTACACCTTC.

The CDR3 sequence is CASSSGRGGYEQYF. The CDR3 bases are TGTGCCAGCAGCTCGGGGCGGGGGGGTTACGAGCAGTACTTC. This rearrangement joins TRBV5-4 to TRBJ2-7, with 9 positions matching TRBD2. The ends lost 3 bases at V and 4 bases at J; junction bases unmatched: 5. The CDR3 has 14 amino acids. Germline lookup yields CDR1 SGHNT and CDR2 YYREEE (reference sequence).

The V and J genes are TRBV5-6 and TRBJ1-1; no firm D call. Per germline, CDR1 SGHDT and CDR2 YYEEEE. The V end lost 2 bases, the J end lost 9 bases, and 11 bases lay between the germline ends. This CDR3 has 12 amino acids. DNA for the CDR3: TGTGCCAGCAGCTTATGGACGGGAAAAGCTTTCTTT. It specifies CASSLWTGKAFF.

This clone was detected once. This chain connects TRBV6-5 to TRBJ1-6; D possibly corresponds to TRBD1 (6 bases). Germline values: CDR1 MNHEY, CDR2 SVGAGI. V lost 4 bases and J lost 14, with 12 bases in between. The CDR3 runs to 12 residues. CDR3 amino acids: CASSFRGSSLHF. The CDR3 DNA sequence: TGTGCCAGCAGTTTTAGGGGGAGTTCCCTCCACTTT.

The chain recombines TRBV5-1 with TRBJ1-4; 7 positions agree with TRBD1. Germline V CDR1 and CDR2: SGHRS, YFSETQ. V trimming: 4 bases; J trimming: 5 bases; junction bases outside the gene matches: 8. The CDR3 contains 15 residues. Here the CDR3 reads CASSTPGQQNEKLFF. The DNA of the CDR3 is TGCGCCAGCAGCACCCCGGGACAGCAAAATGAAAAACTGTTTTTT.

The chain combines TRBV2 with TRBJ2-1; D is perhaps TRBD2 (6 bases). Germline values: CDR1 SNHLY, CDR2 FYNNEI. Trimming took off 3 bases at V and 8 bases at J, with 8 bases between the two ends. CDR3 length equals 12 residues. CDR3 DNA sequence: TGTGCCAGCAGTGAGTGGGGGGATGAGCAGTTCTTC. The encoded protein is CASSEWGDEQFF.

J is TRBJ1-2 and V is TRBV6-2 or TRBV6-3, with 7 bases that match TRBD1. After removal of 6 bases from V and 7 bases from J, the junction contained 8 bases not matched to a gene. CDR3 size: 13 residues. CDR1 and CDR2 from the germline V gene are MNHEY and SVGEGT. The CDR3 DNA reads TGTGCCAGCAGCCGAAGACAGGGTGGTGGCTACACCTTC. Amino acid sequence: CASSRRQGGGYTF.

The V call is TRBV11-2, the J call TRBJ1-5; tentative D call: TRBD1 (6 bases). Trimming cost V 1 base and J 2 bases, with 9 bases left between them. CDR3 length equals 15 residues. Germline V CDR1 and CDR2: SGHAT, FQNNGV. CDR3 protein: CASSLGAGGNQPQHF. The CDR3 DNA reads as TGTGCCAGCAGCTTAGGGGCAGGGGGCAATCAGCCCCAGCATTTT.